This T cell receptor beta chain emerged from a study of T cell responses to AZD1222 COVID-19 vaccine. Study-level points and caveats: In the spike-specific TCR repertoire, nearly half reportedly target unmutated variant regions. An increase in Spike-specific TCR breadth and depth was observed after two AZD1222 doses. The span of vaccine-associated CD4 TCRs extended across spike, with dominance at 160-218 and 743-854.

On this clone: Its antigen is unidentified.

This CDR3 spans 15 amino acids. Germline trimming cut 3 bases from V and 4 bases from J; bases unmatched to any gene: 3. The germline CDR1 and CDR2 sequences are KGHDR and SFDVKD. Repertoires were generated with immunoSEQ multiplex PCR, while TCRdb's copy carries only in-frame clones and drops some. The sample holds over 65,000 clones, more than 70% seen once. Second-dose intervals near 4 or 12 weeks were combined. This sequence originates from an adult who received the AZD1222 COVID-19 vaccine. Sequenced here: peripheral blood, sampled 28 days after the second AZD1222 dose. This chain connects TRBV24-1 to TRBJ1-5; 9 bases map to TRBD1. The DNA of the CDR3 is TGTGCCACCAGTGATCGGACAGGGGTGAATCAGCCCCAGCATTTT. As protein: CATSDRTGVNQPQHF.